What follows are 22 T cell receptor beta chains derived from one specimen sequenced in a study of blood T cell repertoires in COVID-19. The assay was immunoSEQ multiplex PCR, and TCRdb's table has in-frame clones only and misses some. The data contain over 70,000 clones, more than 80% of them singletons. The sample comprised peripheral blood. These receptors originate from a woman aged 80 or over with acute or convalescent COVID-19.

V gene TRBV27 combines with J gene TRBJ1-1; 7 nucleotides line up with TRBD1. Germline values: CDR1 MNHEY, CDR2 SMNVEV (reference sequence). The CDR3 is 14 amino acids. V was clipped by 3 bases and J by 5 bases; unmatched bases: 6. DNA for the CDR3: TGTGCCAGCAGTTTTAACCCAGGGGGAACTGAAGCTTTCTTT. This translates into CASSFNPGGTEAFF.

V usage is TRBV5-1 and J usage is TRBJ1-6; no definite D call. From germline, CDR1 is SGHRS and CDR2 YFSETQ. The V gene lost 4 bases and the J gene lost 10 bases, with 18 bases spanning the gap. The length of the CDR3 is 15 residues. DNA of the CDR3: TGCGCCAGCAGCCCGGAGGTCCAAAAGAGATCACCCCTCCACTTT. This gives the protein CASSPEVQKRSPLHF.

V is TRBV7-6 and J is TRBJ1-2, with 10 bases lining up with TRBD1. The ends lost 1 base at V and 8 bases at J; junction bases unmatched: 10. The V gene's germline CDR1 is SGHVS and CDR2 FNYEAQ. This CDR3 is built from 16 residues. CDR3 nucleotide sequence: TGTGCCAGCAGCTTAGGATCGGGGACAGGGGACCGGGGCTACACCTTC. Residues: CASSLGSGTGDRGYTF.

The CDR3 region is CASSGRGGAGETQYF. DNA for the CDR3: TGTGCCAGCAGTGGCCGCGGGGGGGCAGGAGAGACCCAGTACTTC. The V gene is TRBV27, the J gene TRBJ2-5; 9 bases are shared with TRBD2. Germline V gene sequence: CDR1 MNHEY, CDR2 SMNVEV (reference sequence). The V gene end was trimmed by 5 bases and the J gene end by 4 bases; junction bases not matched to a gene: 8. This CDR3 comprises 15 residues.

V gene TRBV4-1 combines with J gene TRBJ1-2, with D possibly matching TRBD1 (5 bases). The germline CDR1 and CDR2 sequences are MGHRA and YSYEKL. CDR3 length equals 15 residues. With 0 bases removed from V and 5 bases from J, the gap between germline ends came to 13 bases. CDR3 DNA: TGCGCCAGCAGCCAAGAGGGGGGAACGGGGTATGGCTACACCTTC. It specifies CASSQEGGTGYGYTF.

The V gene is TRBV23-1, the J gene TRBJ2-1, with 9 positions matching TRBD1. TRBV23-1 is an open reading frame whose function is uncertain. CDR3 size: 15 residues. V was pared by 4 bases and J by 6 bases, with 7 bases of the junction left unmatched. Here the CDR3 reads CASSPDRGKSNEQFF. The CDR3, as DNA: TGCGCCAGCAGTCCAGACAGGGGGAAGTCCAATGAGCAGTTCTTC.

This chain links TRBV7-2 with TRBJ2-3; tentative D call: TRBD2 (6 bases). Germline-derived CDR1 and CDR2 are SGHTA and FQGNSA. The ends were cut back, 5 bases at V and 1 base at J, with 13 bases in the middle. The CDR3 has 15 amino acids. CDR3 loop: CASSPPGARTDTQYF. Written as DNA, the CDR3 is TGTGCCAGCAGCCCGCCGGGAGCGCGCACAGATACGCAGTATTTT.

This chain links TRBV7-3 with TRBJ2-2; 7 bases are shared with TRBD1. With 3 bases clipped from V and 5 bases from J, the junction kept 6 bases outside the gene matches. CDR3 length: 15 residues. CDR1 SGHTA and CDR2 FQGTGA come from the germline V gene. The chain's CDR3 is CASSFQGVGTGELFF. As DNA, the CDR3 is TGTGCCAGCAGCTTCCAGGGGGTGGGGACCGGGGAGCTGTTTTTT.

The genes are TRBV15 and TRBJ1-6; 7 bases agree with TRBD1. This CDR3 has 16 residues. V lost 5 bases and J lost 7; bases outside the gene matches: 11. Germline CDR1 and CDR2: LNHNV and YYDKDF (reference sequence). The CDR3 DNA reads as TGTGCCACCAGCTCTGTCCCCGGGACAGACAATTCACCCCTCCACTTT. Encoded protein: CATSSVPGTDNSPLHF.

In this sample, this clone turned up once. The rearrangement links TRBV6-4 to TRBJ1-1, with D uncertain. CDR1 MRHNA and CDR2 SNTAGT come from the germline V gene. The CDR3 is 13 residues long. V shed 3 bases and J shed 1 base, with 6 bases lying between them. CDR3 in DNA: TGTGCCAGCAGTGAGCGGCAGAACACTGAAGCTTTCTTT. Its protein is CASSERQNTEAFF.

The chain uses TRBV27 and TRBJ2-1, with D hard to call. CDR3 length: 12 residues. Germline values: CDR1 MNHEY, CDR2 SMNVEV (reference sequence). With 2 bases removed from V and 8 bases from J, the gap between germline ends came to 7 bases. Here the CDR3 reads CASSLLGDEQFF. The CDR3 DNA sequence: TGTGCCAGCAGTTTACTAGGCGATGAGCAGTTCTTC.

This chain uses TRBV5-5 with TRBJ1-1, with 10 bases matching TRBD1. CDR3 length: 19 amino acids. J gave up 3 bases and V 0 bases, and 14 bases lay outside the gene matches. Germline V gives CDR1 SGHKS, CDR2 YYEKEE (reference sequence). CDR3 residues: CASSLGPGQGFNRDTEAFF. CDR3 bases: TGTGCCAGCAGCTTGGGACCGGGACAGGGGTTCAATAGGGACACTGAAGCTTTCTTT.

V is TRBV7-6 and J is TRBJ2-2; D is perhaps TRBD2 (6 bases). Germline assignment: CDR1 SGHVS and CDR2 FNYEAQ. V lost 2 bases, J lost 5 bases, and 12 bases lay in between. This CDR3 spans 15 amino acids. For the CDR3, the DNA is TGTGCCAGCAGCTTATACGGGAGAGGGACCGGGGAGCTGTTTTTT. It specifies CASSLYGRGTGELFF.

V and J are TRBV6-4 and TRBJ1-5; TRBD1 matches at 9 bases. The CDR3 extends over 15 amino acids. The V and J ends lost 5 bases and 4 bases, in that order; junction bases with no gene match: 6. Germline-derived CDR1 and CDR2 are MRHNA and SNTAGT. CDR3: CASSPGTGINQPQHF. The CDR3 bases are TGTGCCAGCAGTCCCGGGACAGGGATTAATCAGCCCCAGCATTTT.

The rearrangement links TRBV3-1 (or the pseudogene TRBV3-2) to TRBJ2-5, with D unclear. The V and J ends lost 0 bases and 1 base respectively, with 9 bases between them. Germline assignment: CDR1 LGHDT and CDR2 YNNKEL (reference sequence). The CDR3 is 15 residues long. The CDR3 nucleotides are TGTGCCAGCAGCCAAGATTGGGCCTCCCAAGAGACCCAGTACTTC. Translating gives CASSQDWASQETQYF.

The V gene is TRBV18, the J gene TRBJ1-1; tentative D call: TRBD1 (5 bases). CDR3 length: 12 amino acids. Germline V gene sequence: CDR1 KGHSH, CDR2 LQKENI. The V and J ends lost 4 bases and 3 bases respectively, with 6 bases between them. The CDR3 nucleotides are TGTGCCAGCTCACGGGGCCACACTGAAGCTTTCTTT. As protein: CASSRGHTEAFF.

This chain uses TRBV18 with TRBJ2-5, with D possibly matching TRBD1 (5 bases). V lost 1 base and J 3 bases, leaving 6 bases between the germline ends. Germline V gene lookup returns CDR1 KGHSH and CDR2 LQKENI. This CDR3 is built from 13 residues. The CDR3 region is CASSPQGKETQYF. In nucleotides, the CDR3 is TGTGCCAGCTCACCACAGGGGAAAGAGACCCAGTACTTC.

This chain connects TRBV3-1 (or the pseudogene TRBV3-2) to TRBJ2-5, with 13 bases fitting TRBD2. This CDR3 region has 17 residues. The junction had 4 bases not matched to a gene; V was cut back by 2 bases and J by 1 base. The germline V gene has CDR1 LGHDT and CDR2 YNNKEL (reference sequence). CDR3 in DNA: TGTGCCAGCAGCCAATACCGACTAGCGGGGGGCCAAGAGACCCAGTACTTC. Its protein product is CASSQYRLAGGQETQYF.

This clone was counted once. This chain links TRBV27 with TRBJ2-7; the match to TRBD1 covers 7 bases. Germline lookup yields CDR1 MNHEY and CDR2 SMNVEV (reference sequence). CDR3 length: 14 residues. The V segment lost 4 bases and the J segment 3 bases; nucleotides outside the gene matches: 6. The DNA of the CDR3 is TGTGCCAGCAGTTCCGCACAGGGGTTCTACGAGCAGTACTTC. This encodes CASSSAQGFYEQYF.

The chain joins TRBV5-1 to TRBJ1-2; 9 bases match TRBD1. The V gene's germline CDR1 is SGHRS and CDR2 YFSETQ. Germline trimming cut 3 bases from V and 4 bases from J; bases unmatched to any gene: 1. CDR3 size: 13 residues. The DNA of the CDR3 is TGCGCCAGCAGCTCACAGGGGGCCTATGGCTACACCTTC. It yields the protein CASSSQGAYGYTF. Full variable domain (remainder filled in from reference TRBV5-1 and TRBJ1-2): KAGVTQTPRYLIKTRGQQVTLSCSPISGHRSVSWYQQTPGQGLQFLFEYFSETQRNKGNFPGRFSGRQFSNSRSEMNVSTLELGDSALYLCASSSQGAYGYTFGSGTRLTVV.

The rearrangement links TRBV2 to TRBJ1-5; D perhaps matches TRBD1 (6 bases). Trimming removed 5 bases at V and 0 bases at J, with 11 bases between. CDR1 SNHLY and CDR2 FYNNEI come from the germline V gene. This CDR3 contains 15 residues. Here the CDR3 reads CASSRDTYSNQPQHF. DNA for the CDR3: TGTGCCAGCAGTCGGGACACCTATAGCAATCAGCCCCAGCATTTT.

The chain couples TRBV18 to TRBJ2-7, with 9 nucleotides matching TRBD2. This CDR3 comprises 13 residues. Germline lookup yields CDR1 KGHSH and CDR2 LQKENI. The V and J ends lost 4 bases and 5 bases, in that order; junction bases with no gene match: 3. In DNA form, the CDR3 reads TGTGCCAGCTCACAGGGACTAGCCGACGAGCAGTACTTC. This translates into CASSQGLADEQYF.